Presented here are 2 T cell receptor beta chains from one specimen sequenced in a study of T cells in Graves' hyperthyroidism and ophthalmopathy. The investigators amplified TCR beta CDR3 regions from RNA transcripts. Primed by the HTBI set, a first-round RT-PCR was run on the TCR CDR3. Each CDR3 protein gets one entry after TCRdb re-called the multiplex PCR reads with MiXCR. Among some 770,000 distinct CDR3 sequences, roughly 15% were seen once, and the ten largest hold approximately 8%. Material: blood. The source of these receptors is a man between 18 and 35 years old with Graves' hyperthyroidism.

This clonotype occurred many times. This CDR3 reads CASSVPGTEPSGANVLTF. The CDR3 DNA follows: TGTGCCAGCAGCGTACCCGGGACAGAACCCTCTGGGGCCAACGTCCTGACTTTC. The chain recombines TRBV7-3 with TRBJ2-6, with 7 positions matching TRBD1. V lost 5 bases, J lost 0 bases, and 10 bases stayed unmatched. Germline V CDR1 and CDR2: SGHTA, FQGTGA. The CDR3 is made up of 18 amino acids.

In its sample, this clonotype was seen many times. The gene calls are TRBV15 and TRBJ2-7; possible D gene TRBD1, 6 bases. Germline assignment: CDR1 LNHNV and CDR2 YYDKDF (reference sequence). The CDR3 runs to 14 residues. The germline V and J ends were trimmed by 9 bases and 5 bases, with 20 bases remaining between them. CDR3 amino acids: CATSRGQKRDEQYF. CDR3 bases: TGTGCCACGTCCCGGGGACAAAAAAGGGACGAGCAGTACTTC.